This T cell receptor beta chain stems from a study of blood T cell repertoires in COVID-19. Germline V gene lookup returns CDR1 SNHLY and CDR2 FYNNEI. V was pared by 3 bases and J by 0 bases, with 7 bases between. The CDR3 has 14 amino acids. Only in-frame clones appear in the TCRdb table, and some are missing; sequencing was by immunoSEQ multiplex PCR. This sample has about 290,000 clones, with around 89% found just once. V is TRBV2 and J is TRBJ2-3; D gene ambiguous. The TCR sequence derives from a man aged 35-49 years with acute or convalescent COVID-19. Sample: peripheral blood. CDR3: CASSENLSTDTQYF. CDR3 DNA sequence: TGTGCCAGCAGTGAGAACCTAAGCACAGATACGCAGTATTTT.